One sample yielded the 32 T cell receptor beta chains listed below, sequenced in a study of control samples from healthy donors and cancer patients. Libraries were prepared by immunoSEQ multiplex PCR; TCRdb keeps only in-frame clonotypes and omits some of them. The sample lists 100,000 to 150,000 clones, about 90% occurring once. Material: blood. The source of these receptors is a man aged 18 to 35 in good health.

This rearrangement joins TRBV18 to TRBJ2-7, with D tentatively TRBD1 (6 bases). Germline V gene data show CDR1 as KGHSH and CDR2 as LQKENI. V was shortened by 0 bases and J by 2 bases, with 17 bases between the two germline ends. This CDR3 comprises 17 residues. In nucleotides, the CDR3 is TGTGCCAGCTCACCACCGGCAGGGGCCCTATTTACCTACGAGCAGTACTTC. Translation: CASSPPAGALFTYEQYF.

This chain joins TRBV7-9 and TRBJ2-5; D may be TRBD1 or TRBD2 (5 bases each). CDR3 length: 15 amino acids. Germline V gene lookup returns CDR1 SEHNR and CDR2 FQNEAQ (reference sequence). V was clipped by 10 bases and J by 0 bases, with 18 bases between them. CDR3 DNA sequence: TGTGCCATCTACCGGGGACCCCCCTACCAAGAGACCCAGTACTTC. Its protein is CAIYRGPPYQETQYF.

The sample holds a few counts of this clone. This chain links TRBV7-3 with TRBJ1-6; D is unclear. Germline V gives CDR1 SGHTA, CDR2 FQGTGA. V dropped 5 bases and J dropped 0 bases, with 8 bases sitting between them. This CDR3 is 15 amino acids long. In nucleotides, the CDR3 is TGTGCCAGCAGCCGTGGGAGCTCCTATAATTCACCCCTCCACTTT. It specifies CASSRGSSYNSPLHF.

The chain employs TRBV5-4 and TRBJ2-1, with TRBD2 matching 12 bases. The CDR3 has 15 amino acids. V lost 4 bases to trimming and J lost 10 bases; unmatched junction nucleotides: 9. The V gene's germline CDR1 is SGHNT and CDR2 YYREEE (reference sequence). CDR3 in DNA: TGTGCCAGCAGCCCACTAGCGGGAGGATCTCGGGAGCAGTTCTTC. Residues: CASSPLAGGSREQFF.

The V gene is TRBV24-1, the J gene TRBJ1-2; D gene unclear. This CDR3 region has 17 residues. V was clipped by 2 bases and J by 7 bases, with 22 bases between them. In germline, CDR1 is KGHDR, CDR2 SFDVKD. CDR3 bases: TGTGCCACCAGTGATTCCCTCTCCCCGCGGATTTTCGGTGGCTACACCTTC. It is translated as CATSDSLSPRIFGGYTF.

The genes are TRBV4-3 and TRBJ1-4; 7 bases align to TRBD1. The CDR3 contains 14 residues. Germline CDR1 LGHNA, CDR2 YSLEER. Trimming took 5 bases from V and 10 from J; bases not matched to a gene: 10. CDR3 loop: CASSFGTEDGKLFF. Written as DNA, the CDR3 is TGCGCCAGCAGCTTCGGGACAGAGGACGGAAAACTGTTTTTT.

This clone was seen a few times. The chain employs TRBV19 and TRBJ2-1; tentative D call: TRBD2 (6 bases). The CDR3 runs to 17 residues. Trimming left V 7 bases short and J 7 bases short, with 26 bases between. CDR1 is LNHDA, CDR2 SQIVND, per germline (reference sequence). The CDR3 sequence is CASTIPKPGTGRNEQFF. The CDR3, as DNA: TGTGCCAGTACCATCCCTAAACCGGGGACTGGTCGTAATGAGCAGTTCTTC.

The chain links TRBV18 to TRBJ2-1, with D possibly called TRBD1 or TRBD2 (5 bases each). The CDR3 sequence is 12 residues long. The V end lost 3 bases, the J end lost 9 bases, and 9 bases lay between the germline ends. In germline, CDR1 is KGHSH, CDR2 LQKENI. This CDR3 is CASSPTGGEQFF. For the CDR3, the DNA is TGTGCCAGCTCACCTACAGGAGGTGAGCAGTTCTTC.

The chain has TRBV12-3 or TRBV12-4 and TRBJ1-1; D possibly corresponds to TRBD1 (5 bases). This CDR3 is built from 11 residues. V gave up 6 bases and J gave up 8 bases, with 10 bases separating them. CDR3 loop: CASSQGVEAFF. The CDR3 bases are TGTGCCAGCAGCCAGGGAGTCGAAGCTTTCTTT.

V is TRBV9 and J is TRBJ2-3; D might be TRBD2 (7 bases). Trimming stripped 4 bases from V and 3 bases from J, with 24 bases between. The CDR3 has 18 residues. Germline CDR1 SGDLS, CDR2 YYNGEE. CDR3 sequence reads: CASSPYGGTLRGTDTQYF. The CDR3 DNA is TGTGCCAGCAGCCCATACGGGGGGACCCTAAGGGGGACAGATACGCAGTATTTT.

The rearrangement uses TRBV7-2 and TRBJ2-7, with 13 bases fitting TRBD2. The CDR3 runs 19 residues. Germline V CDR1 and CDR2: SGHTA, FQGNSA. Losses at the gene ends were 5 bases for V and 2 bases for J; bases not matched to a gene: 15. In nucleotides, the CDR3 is TGTGCCAGCAGCCGCCGGGGGCGGACTAGCGGGGGATGGCCCTACGAGCAGTACTTC. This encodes CASSRRGRTSGGWPYEQYF.

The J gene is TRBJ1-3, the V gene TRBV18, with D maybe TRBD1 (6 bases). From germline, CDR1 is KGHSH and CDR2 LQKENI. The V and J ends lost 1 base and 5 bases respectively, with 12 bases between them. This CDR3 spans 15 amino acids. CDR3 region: CASSPRTDNRNTIYF. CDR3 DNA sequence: TGTGCCAGCTCACCACGGACAGATAATAGAAACACCATATATTTT.

CDR3 amino acids: CASSLGTVGNQPQHF. For the CDR3, the DNA is TGTGCCAGCAGCTTGGGTACGGTTGGGAATCAGCCCCAGCATTTT. This chain joins TRBV5-8 and TRBJ1-5; D not certain. The CDR3 totals 15 residues. The germline CDR1 and CDR2 sequences are SGHTS and YDEGEE. Trimming took off 0 bases at V and 4 bases at J, with 11 bases between the two ends.

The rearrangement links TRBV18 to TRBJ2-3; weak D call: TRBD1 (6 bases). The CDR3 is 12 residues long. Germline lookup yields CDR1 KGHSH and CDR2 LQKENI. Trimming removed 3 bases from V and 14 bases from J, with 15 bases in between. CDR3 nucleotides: TGTGCCAGCTCACCGGGGACATCAGGTCCGTATTTT. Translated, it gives CASSPGTSGPYF.

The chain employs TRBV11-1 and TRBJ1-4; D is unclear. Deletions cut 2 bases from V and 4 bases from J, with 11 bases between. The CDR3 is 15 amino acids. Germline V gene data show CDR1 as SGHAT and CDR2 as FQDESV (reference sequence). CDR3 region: CASSLRDGLNEKLFF. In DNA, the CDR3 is TGTGCCAGCAGCTTACGCGACGGACTTAATGAAAAACTGTTTTTT.

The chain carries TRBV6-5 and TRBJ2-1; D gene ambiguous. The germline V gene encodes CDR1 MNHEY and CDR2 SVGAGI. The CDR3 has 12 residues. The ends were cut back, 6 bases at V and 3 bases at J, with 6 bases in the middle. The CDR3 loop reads CASSRFYNEQFF. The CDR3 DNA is TGTGCCAGCAGCCGTTTCTACAATGAGCAGTTCTTC.

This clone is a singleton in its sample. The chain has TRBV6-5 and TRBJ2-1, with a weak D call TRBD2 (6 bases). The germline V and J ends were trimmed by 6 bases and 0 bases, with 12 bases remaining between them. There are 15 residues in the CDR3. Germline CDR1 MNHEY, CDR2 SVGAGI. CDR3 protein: CASSDTSLSYNEQFF. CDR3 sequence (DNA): TGTGCCAGCAGCGATACTAGCCTCTCCTACAATGAGCAGTTCTTC.

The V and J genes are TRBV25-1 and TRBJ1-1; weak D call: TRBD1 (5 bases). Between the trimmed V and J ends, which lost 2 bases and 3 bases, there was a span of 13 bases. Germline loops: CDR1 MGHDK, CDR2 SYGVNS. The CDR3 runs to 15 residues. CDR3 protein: CASSELLGGDTEAFF. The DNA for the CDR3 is TGTGCCAGCAGTGAACTTCTGGGGGGGGACACTGAAGCTTTCTTT.

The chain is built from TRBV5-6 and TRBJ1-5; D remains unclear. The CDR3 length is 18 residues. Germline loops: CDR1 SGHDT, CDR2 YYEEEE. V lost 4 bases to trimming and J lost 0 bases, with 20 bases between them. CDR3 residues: CASSSRAEEYDSNQPQHF. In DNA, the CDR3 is TGTGCCAGCAGCAGCCGGGCCGAGGAATATGATAGCAATCAGCCCCAGCATTTT.

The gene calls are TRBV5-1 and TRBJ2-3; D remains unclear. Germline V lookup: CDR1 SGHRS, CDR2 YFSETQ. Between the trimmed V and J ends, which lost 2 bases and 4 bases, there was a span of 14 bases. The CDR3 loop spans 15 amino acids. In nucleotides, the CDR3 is TGCGCCAGCAGCTTCGAGAGGCCCACCCCAGATACGCAGTATTTT. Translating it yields CASSFERPTPDTQYF.

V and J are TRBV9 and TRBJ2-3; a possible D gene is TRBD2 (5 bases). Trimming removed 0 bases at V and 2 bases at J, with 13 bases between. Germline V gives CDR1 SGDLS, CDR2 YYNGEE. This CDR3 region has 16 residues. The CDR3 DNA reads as TGTGCCAGCAGCGTAGCACCTAGCCCAACCACAGATACGCAGTATTTT. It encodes CASSVAPSPTTDTQYF.

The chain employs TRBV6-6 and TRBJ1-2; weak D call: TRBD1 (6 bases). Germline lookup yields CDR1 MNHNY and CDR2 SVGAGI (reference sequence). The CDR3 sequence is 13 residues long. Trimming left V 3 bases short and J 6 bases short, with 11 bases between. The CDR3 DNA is TGTGCCAGCAGTTATGAGGGGGTCGATGGCTACACCTTC. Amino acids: CASSYEGVDGYTF.

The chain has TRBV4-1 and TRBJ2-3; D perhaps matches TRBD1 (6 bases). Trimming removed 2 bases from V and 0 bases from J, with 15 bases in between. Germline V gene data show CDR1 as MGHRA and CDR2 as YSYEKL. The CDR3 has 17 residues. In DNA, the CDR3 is TGCGCCAGCAGCCAAAATACAGGGAAGGGGAGCACAGATACGCAGTATTTT. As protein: CASSQNTGKGSTDTQYF.

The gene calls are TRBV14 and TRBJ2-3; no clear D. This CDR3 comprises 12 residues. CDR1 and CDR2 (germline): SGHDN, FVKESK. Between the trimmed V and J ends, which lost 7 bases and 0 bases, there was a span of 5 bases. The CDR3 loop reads CASKDSTDTQYF. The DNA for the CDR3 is TGTGCCAGCAAGGACAGCACAGATACGCAGTATTTT.

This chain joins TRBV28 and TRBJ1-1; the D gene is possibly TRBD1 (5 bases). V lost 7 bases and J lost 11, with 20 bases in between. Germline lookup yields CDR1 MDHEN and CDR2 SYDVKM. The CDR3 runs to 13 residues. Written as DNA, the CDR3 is TGTGCCAGCATCGGCCAGGGTGGTCTGTGGGCTTTCTTT. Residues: CASIGQGGLWAFF.

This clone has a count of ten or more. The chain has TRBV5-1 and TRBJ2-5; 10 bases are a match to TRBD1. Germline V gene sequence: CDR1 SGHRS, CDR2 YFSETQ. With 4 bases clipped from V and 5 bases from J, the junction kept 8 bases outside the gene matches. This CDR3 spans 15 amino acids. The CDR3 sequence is CASSGLGQGQETQYF. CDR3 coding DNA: TGCGCCAGCAGCGGGCTGGGACAGGGGCAGGAGACCCAGTACTTC.

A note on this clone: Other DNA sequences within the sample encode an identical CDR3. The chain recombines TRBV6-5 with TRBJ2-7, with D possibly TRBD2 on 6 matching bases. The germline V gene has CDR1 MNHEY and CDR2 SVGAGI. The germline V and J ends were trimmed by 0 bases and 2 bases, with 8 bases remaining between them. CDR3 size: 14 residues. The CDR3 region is CASSYSGGPYEQYF. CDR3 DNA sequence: TGTGCCAGCAGTTACTCGGGGGGTCCCTACGAGCAGTACTTC.

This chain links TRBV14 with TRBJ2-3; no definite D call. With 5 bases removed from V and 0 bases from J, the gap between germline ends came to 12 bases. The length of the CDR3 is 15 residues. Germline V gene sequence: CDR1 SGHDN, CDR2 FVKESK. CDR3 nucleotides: TGTGCCAGCAGCGGACCTTTAAGGAGCACAGATACGCAGTATTTT. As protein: CASSGPLRSTDTQYF.

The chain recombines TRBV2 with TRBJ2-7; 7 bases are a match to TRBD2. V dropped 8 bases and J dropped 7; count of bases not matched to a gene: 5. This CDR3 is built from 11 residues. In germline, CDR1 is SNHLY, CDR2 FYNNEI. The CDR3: CASGRTREQYF. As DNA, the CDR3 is TGTGCCAGCGGGAGGACTAGAGAGCAGTACTTC. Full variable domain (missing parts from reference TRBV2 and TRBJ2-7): EPEVTQTPSHQVTQMGQEVILRCVPISNHLYFYWYRQILGQKVEFLVSFYNNEISEKSEIFDDQFSVERPDGSNFTLKIRSTKLEDSAMYFCASGRTREQYFGPGTRLTVT.

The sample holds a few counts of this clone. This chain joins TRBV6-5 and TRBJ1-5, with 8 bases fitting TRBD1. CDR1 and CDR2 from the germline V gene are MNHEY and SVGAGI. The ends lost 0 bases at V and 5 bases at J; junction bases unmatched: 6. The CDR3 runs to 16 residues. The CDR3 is CASSYSGQGADQPQHF. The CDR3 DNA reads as TGTGCCAGCAGTTACTCGGGGCAGGGGGCTGATCAGCCCCAGCATTTT.

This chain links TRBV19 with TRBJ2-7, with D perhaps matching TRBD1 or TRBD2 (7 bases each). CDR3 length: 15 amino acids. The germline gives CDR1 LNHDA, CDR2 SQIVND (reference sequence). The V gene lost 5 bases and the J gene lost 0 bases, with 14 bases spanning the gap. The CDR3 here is CASSWGGQTSYEQYF. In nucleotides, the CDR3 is TGTGCCAGTAGTTGGGGGGGACAGACCTCCTACGAGCAGTACTTC.

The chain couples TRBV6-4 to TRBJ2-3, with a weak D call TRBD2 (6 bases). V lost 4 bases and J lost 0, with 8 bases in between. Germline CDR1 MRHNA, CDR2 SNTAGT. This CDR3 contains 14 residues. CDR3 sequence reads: CASSVAASTDTQYF. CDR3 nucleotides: TGTGCCAGCAGTGTAGCGGCTAGCACAGATACGCAGTATTTT.